A selection of T cell receptor beta chains follows, all from one sample in a study of T cells in Graves' hyperthyroidism and ophthalmopathy. MiXCR, applied by TCRdb to the multiplex PCR reads, yields one record per CDR3 protein. The table has about 360,000 distinct CDR3 sequences, approximately 13% seen once; the top ten hold 9.2%. Sequences were obtained from blood. These receptors came from a woman aged 18-35 years with Graves' hyperthyroidism. Both conserved end residues are trimmed from each CDR3. Fields, in order: J gene, V gene, CDR3 protein.

j_gene: TRBJ1-4; v_gene: TRBV19; CDR3aa: ASSRPRTVQLRNEKLF
j_gene: TRBJ1-1; v_gene: TRBV28; CDR3aa: ASRYYRISEAF
j_gene: TRBJ2-2; v_gene: TRBV11-2; CDR3aa: ASSAGVSNTGELF
j_gene: TRBJ2-1; v_gene: TRBV24-1; CDR3aa: ATSDYRFNEQF
j_gene: TRBJ2-2; v_gene: TRBV6-2/TRBV6-3; CDR3aa: ASALAGVANTGELF
j_gene: TRBJ1-4; v_gene: TRBV14; CDR3aa: ASSQWGQNEKLF
j_gene: TRBJ2-1; v_gene: TRBV20-1; CDR3aa: SAPRLAGVREQF
j_gene: TRBJ2-7; v_gene: TRBV3-1; CDR3aa: ASSQDIVAGVYEQY
j_gene: TRBJ2-1; v_gene: TRBV19; CDR3aa: ASSIGVAGVNEQF
j_gene: TRBJ2-1; v_gene: TRBV20-1; CDR3aa: SAKRGARTSGKYEQF
j_gene: TRBJ1-3; v_gene: TRBV7-9; CDR3aa: ASSLLTGRRNSGNTIY
j_gene: TRBJ1-3; v_gene: TRBV6-1; CDR3aa: ASTSGNTIY
j_gene: TRBJ1-5; v_gene: TRBV5-6; CDR3aa: ASSFRGRDQPQH
j_gene: TRBJ2-3; v_gene: TRBV12-3/TRBV12-4; CDR3aa: ASSLRERITDTQY
j_gene: TRBJ2-3; v_gene: TRBV27; CDR3aa: ASSWTDTDTQY
j_gene: TRBJ2-7; v_gene: TRBV6-1; CDR3aa: ASSPTGAGDYEQY
j_gene: TRBJ1-1; v_gene: TRBV20-1; CDR3aa: SARDGTTTGTEAF
j_gene: TRBJ2-7; v_gene: TRBV9; CDR3aa: ASSARDRAYEQY
j_gene: TRBJ2-3; v_gene: TRBV20-1; CDR3aa: SAETSGSSADTQY
j_gene: TRBJ2-7; v_gene: TRBV3-1; CDR3aa: ASSQETYYEQY
j_gene: TRBJ2-7; v_gene: TRBV6-2/TRBV6-3; CDR3aa: ASRIGTTASYEQY
j_gene: TRBJ2-7; v_gene: TRBV18; CDR3aa: ASSPFGPDPYEQY
j_gene: TRBJ2-2; v_gene: TRBV7-9; CDR3aa: ASSLAHTTGELF
j_gene: TRBJ2-7; v_gene: TRBV5-1; CDR3aa: ASSLTTGQGGYEQY
j_gene: TRBJ1-1; v_gene: TRBV29-1; CDR3aa: SVEPLLNTEAF
j_gene: TRBJ2-3; v_gene: TRBV4-3; CDR3aa: ASSQARQGADTQY
j_gene: TRBJ2-3; v_gene: TRBV6-2/TRBV6-3; CDR3aa: ASTKGTDTQY
j_gene: TRBJ2-7; v_gene: TRBV20-1; CDR3aa: SASSGSPYEQY
j_gene: TRBJ2-3; v_gene: TRBV7-3; CDR3aa: ASSSGLAASTDTQY
j_gene: TRBJ2-1; v_gene: TRBV7-8; CDR3aa: ASSLARARADNEQF
j_gene: TRBJ1-4; v_gene: TRBV28; CDR3aa: ASSNPGQDNEKLF
j_gene: TRBJ2-7; v_gene: TRBV30; CDR3aa: AWSLPGGQY
j_gene: TRBJ2-3; v_gene: TRBV20-1; CDR3aa: SVSRTGTSVTDTQY
j_gene: TRBJ2-7; v_gene: TRBV19; CDR3aa: ASRKSWREQY
j_gene: TRBJ2-7; v_gene: TRBV27; CDR3aa: ASSLISPGGGLGYEQY
j_gene: TRBJ2-7; v_gene: TRBV7-9; CDR3aa: ASSMTGEGKGEQY
j_gene: TRBJ2-3; v_gene: TRBV28; CDR3aa: ASSLGNPFRDRATDTQY
j_gene: TRBJ1-1; v_gene: TRBV6-1; CDR3aa: ASSEGSGGRPNTEAF
j_gene: TRBJ2-1; v_gene: TRBV6-1; CDR3aa: ASSDRGAGAYNEQF
j_gene: TRBJ2-1; v_gene: TRBV18; CDR3aa: ASSPRDAGYNEQF
j_gene: TRBJ2-6; v_gene: TRBV30; CDR3aa: AWSNGQGLGSGANVLT
j_gene: TRBJ2-3; v_gene: TRBV5-5; CDR3aa: ASSPPSGSTDTQY
j_gene: TRBJ1-1; v_gene: TRBV10-3; CDR3aa: AISESVGLNTEAF
j_gene: TRBJ2-5; v_gene: TRBV4-1; CDR3aa: ASSQDRTDEETQY
j_gene: TRBJ2-3; v_gene: TRBV12-3/TRBV12-4; CDR3aa: ASSKTVAGTDTQY
j_gene: TRBJ2-4; v_gene: TRBV27; CDR3aa: ASSLAGTKNIQY
j_gene: TRBJ1-6; v_gene: TRBV7-3; CDR3aa: ASSLQTGKDSPLH
j_gene: TRBJ2-7; v_gene: TRBV3-1; CDR3aa: ASSQVLGEYEQY
j_gene: TRBJ2-7; v_gene: TRBV30; CDR3aa: AWGILGSYEQY
j_gene: TRBJ2-7; v_gene: TRBV11-2; CDR3aa: ASRPLIIGTGTYEQY
j_gene: TRBJ2-5; v_gene: TRBV6-2/TRBV6-3; CDR3aa: ASSYSGTGGETQY
j_gene: TRBJ2-3; v_gene: TRBV7-9; CDR3aa: ASSPRLRLTDTQY
j_gene: TRBJ1-1; v_gene: TRBV19; CDR3aa: ASGGPTIFREAF
j_gene: TRBJ2-1; v_gene: TRBV2; CDR3aa: ASSDSGKQF
j_gene: TRBJ2-5; v_gene: TRBV11-2; CDR3aa: ASSLGDLAEETQY